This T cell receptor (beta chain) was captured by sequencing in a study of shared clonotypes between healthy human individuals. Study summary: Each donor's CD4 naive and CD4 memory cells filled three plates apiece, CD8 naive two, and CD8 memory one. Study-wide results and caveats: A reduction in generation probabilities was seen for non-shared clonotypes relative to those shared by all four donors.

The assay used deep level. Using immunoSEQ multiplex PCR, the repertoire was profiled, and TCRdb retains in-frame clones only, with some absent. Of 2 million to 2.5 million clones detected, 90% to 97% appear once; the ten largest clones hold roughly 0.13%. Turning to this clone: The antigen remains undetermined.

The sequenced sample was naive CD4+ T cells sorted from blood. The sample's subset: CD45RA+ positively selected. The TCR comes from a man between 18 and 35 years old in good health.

As DNA, the CDR3 is TGTGCCAGCAGCTCCCCCCTAGAGTCTAGCACAGATACGCAGTATTTT. Protein sequence: CASSSPLESSTDTQYF. The J gene is TRBJ2-3, the V gene TRBV5-4; D gene unclear. The germline V gene encodes CDR1 SGHNT and CDR2 YYREEE (reference sequence). CDR3 size: 16 residues. With 3 bases removed from V and 0 bases from J, the gap between germline ends came to 14 bases.